A selection of T cell receptor beta chains follows, all from one sample in a study of OX40 agonist ivuxolimab in advanced cancers. Generated by immunoSEQ multiplex PCR, the TCRdb table keeps only in-frame clones and is missing some. The table lists roughly 15,000 clones, over 90% of them singletons, with roughly 7% in the top ten. The specimen comprised CD4+ or CD8+ T cells sorted from blood, sampled in a trial of the OX40 agonist ivuxolimab. These TCRs come from an adult with an advanced solid tumor such as melanoma, head and neck, liver or kidney cancer. CDR3s include the opening cysteine and the closing phenylalanine or tryptophan. The order of the fields is CDR3 length, V gene, D gene, J gene, clone size, CDR3 protein, CDR3 DNA. A D gene is named only where the DNA matches it firmly. Clone size is given for some rows only: seen once, a few or many times, or a class if the clone is expanded.

>16|TRBV28|NA|TRBJ1-1|NA
CASSLPSGGMNTEAFF
TGTGCCAGCAGTTTACCCTCCGGGGGTATGAACACTGAAGCTTTCTTT
>12|TRBV11-2|NA|TRBJ2-7|NA
CASRSGLYEQYF
TGTGCCAGCAGATCGGGCCTCTACGAGCAGTACTTC
>16|TRBV10-1|NA|TRBJ2-5|NA
CASSQANQGRTETQYF
TGCGCCAGCAGTCAAGCCAATCAGGGGAGAACAGAGACCCAGTACTTC
>11|TRBV4-1|NA|TRBJ2-2|once
CASSQGGELFF
TGCGCCAGCAGCCAGGGCGGGGAGCTGTTTTTT
>15|TRBV6-1|TRBD1|TRBJ1-3|NA
CASSARWQGENTIYF
TGTGCCAGCAGTGCCCGATGGCAGGGGGAAAACACCATATATTTT
>14|TRBV27|NA|TRBJ1-5|NA
CASSFIPSNQPQHF
TGTGCCAGCAGTTTTATACCGTCAAATCAGCCCCAGCATTTT
>15|TRBV13|NA|TRBJ2-7|NA
CASSLGVPENYEQYF
TGTGCCAGCAGCTTAGGCGTGCCCGAAAACTACGAGCAGTACTTC
>11|TRBV5-4|NA|TRBJ2-3|NA
CASSLGGPQYF
TGTGCCAGCAGCTTGGGGGGCCCGCAGTATTTT
>14|TRBV9|NA|TRBJ2-7|once
CASSVAQANYEQYF
TGTGCCAGCAGCGTAGCACAGGCCAACTACGAGCAGTACTTC
>13|TRBV9|NA|TRBJ1-2|NA
CASSPGDSYGYTF
TGTGCCAGCAGCCCCGGGGATAGCTATGGCTACACCTTC
>14|TRBV28|NA|TRBJ2-7|NA
CASSLRRFPYEQYF
TGTGCCAGCAGTTTACGGCGGTTTCCCTACGAGCAGTACTTC
>18|TRBV4-1|NA|TRBJ1-2|NA
CASSQEPGRLSRGYGYTF
TGCGCCAGCAGCCAAGAACCGGGACGGCTTTCTAGGGGCTATGGCTACACCTTC
>15|TRBV6-6|TRBD2|TRBJ2-7|NA
CASRSGLAGDRKQYF
TGTGCCAGTCGTTCGGGACTAGCGGGAGACCGTAAGCAGTACTTC
>14|TRBV7-9|TRBD1|TRBJ1-2|NA
CASSWGQGLYGYTF
TGTGCCAGCAGCTGGGGACAGGGTCTTTATGGCTACACCTTC
>14|TRBV28|NA|TRBJ1-5|NA
CASSLRAGTQPQHF
TGTGCTAGCAGTTTAAGGGCAGGGACTCAGCCCCAGCATTTT
>17|TRBV19|TRBD1|TRBJ1-5|NA
CASSTWTGVDSNQPQHF
TGTGCCAGTAGTACGTGGACAGGGGTAGATAGCAATCAGCCCCAGCATTTT
>15|TRBV4-1|NA|TRBJ2-3|once
CASSQEGRSTDTQYF
TGCGCCAGCAGCCAAGAGGGGCGAAGCACAGATACGCAGTATTTT
>16|TRBV21-1|NA|TRBJ2-5|once
CASRRGLATLSETQYF
TGTGCCAGCAGACGGGGTTTAGCTACACTCTCTGAGACCCAGTACTTC
>16|TRBV6-6|TRBD2|TRBJ2-2|once
CASSYSSGGDTGELFF
TGTGCCAGCAGTTACTCTAGCGGGGGCGACACCGGGGAGCTGTTTTTT
>15|TRBV4-1|NA|TRBJ1-2|NA
CASSQPTQGSYGYTF
TGCGCCAGCAGCCAACCTACGCAGGGGAGCTATGGCTACACCTTC
>14|TRBV4-2|NA|TRBJ2-5|few
CASSQGRGRETQYF
TGTGCCAGCAGCCAAGGTCGAGGTAGGGAGACCCAGTACTTC
>10|TRBV9|NA|TRBJ1-2|NA
CASSNYGYTF
TGTGCCAGTTCTAACTATGGCTACACCTTC
>12|TRBV6-6|NA|TRBJ2-5|NA
CATLFFQETQYF
TGTGCCACACTCTTTTTTCAAGAGACCCAGTACTTC
>16|TRBV27|TRBD1|TRBJ2-7|NA
CASSVSLDRAPGEQYF
TGTGCCAGCAGTGTCAGTCTGGACAGGGCCCCGGGGGAGCAGTACTTC
>14|TRBV4-2|TRBD1|TRBJ2-7|NA
CASSQGGQGHEQYF
TGTGCCAGCAGCCAAGGGGGACAGGGCCACGAGCAGTACTTC
>15|TRBV7-6|NA|TRBJ1-1|NA
CASSSHQDGYTEAFF
TGTGCCAGCAGCTCGCACCAAGACGGTTACACTGAAGCTTTCTTT
>13|TRBV7-3|NA|TRBJ2-1|NA
CASSSGLSIEQFF
TGTGCCAGCAGCTCGGGACTTTCAATTGAGCAGTTCTTC
>14|TRBV2|TRBD1|TRBJ1-5|NA
CASSANRGNQPQHF
TGTGCCAGCAGTGCCAACAGGGGGAATCAGCCCCAGCATTTT
>16|TRBV13|TRBD2|TRBJ2-1|NA
CASSPRGLADDNEQFF
TGTGCCAGCAGCCCGAGGGGACTAGCGGATGACAATGAGCAGTTCTTC
>15|TRBV4-1|NA|TRBJ1-2|NA
CASSQEGPGNYGYTF
TGCGCCAGCAGCCAAGAAGGTCCAGGGAACTATGGCTACACCTTC
>16|TRBV5-1|TRBD2|TRBJ2-2|NA
CASSILAGDRGEELFF
TGCGCCAGCAGCATACTAGCGGGAGACCGCGGGGAGGAGCTGTTTTTT
>14|TRBV19|NA|TRBJ2-5|NA
CASREAGLQETQYF
TGTGCCAGTAGGGAGGCGGGACTCCAAGAGACCCAGTACTTC
>17|TRBV9|NA|TRBJ2-7|NA
CASSGGPPFKLSYEQYF
TGTGCCAGCAGCGGGGGTCCCCCTTTCAAATTATCCTACGAGCAGTACTTC
>16|TRBV28|NA|TRBJ1-5|NA
CASNGGGLYSNQPQHF
TGTGCCAGCAATGGGGGCGGATTATATAGCAATCAGCCCCAGCATTTT
>11|TRBV6-6|NA|TRBJ2-5|NA
CASTKRETQYF
TGTGCCAGCACCAAACGAGAGACCCAGTACTTC
>14|TRBV9|NA|TRBJ2-2|NA
CASSVVQFTGELFF
TGTGCCAGCAGCGTAGTCCAGTTCACCGGGGAGCTGTTTTTT
>13|TRBV13|NA|TRBJ2-3|NA
CASQEGLTDTQYF
TGTGCCAGCCAGGAGGGCCTAACAGATACGCAGTATTTT
>13|TRBV28|NA|TRBJ2-2|NA
CASSVTQTGELFF
TGTGCCAGCAGTGTAACACAAACCGGGGAGCTGTTTTTT
>18|TRBV27|TRBD2|TRBJ2-3|NA
CASSFYVETSGSTDTQYF
TGTGCCAGCAGTTTTTATGTCGAGACTAGCGGATCCACAGATACGCAGTATTTT
>17|TRBV5-1|NA|TRBJ2-1|NA
CASSLLPWTDSYNEQFF
TGCGCCAGCAGCTTGCTACCCTGGACGGACAGTTACAATGAGCAGTTCTTC
>17|TRBV30|TRBD2|TRBJ2-2|NA
CAWKRSSGGPNTGELFF
TGTGCCTGGAAGAGGTCTAGCGGGGGGCCGAACACCGGGGAGCTGTTTTTT
>14|TRBV11-3|NA|TRBJ1-1|NA
CASSPRTLNTEAFF
TGTGCCAGCAGCCCTCGGACACTGAACACTGAAGCTTTCTTT
>12|TRBV25-1|NA|TRBJ1-1|once
CASRDPNTEAFF
TGTGCCAGCAGAGACCCGAACACTGAAGCTTTCTTT
>12|TRBV28|NA|TRBJ2-1|NA
CASSLKSAGQFF
TGTGCCAGCAGTTTAAAGTCGGCAGGGCAGTTCTTC
>14|TRBV14|NA|TRBJ2-1|NA
CASSQEGRYNEQFF
TGTGCCAGCAGCCAAGAAGGACGGTACAATGAGCAGTTCTTC
>16|TRBV29-1|NA|TRBJ1-2|NA
CSVEPRGRTPVGGYTF
TGCAGCGTTGAACCTCGGGGGAGAACGCCCGTCGGGGGCTACACCTTC
>15|TRBV2|NA|TRBJ2-7|NA
CASSAWRGTNYEQYF
TGTGCCAGCAGTGCCTGGAGGGGAACGAACTACGAGCAGTACTTC
>13|TRBV27|NA|TRBJ1-5|NA
CASSLGSNQPQHF
TGTGCCAGCAGTTTGGGGAGCAATCAGCCCCAGCATTTT
>16|TRBV7-2|TRBD2|TRBJ2-3|NA
CASSFGLAGPTDTQYF
TGTGCCAGCAGCTTCGGACTAGCGGGTCCCACAGATACGCAGTATTTT
>15|TRBV4-3|NA|TRBJ2-7|NA
CASSQTGNSRDEQYF
TGCGCCAGCAGCCAGACCGGTAACTCGAGGGACGAGCAGTACTTC